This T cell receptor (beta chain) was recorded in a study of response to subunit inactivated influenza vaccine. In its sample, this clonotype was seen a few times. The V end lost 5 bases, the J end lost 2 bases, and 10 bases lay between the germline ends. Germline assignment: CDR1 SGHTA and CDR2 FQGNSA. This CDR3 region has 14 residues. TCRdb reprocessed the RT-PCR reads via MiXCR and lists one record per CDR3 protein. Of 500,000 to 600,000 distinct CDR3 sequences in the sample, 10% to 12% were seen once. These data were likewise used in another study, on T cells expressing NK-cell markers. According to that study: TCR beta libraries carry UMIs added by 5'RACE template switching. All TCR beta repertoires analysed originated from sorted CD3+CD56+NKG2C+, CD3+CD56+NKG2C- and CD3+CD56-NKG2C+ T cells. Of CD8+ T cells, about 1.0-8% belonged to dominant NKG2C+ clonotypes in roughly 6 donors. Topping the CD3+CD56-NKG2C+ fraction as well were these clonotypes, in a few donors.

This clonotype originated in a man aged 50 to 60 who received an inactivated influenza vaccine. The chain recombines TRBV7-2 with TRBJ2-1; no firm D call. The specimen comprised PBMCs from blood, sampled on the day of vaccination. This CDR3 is CASSPQQTYNEQFF. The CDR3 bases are TGTGCCAGCAGCCCTCAGCAAACCTACAATGAGCAGTTCTTC.